The rows below give T cell receptor beta chains drawn from one sample of a study of blood T cell repertoires in COVID-19. Profiled with immunoSEQ multiplex PCR; TCRdb holds only in-frame clones, not every one. The sample holds 65,000 to 75,000 clones, around 90% seen once. Material for sequencing was peripheral blood. The receptors come from a human donor with active COVID-19. The donor label of this sample is uncertain. Each CDR3 is given with its conserved first and last residue. Each record gives: D gene, J gene, clone size, V gene, CDR3 protein, CDR3 DNA. D genes are given only for firm matches. The size of a clone is reported for some rows only, either as once, few or many, or as a class for expanded clones.

-,TRBJ1-3,once,TRBV6-5,CASSPTFSSGNTIYF,TGTGCCAGCAGTCCCACCTTCAGCTCTGGAAACACCATATATTTT
-,TRBJ1-1,-,TRBV5-1,CASSPDSQSHFTEAFF,TGCGCCAGCAGTCCTGACAGTCAGTCCCATTTCACTGAAGCTTTCTTT
TRBD2,TRBJ2-7,once,TRBV19,CASKSGRGYEQYF,TGTGCCAGTAAGAGCGGGAGAGGCTACGAGCAGTACTTC
-,TRBJ1-1,-,TRBV29-1,CSVELGVRTEAFF,TGCAGCGTTGAATTAGGGGTGCGCACTGAAGCTTTCTTT
-,TRBJ1-6,-,TRBV28,CASSLGPTTGNSPLHF,TGTGCCAGCAGTTTGGGGCCGACCACCGGGAATTCACCCCTCCACTTT
TRBD1,TRBJ2-5,-,TRBV7-9,CASSFPDRGMETQYF,TGTGCCAGCAGCTTTCCCGACAGGGGCATGGAGACCCAGTACTTC
-,TRBJ1-1,-,TRBV6-5,CASTQIGGTEAFF,TGTGCCAGCACCCAAATAGGGGGCACTGAAGCTTTCTTT
-,TRBJ2-1,-,TRBV27,CASSLRGYEQFF,TGTGCCAGCAGTTTAAGAGGGTATGAGCAGTTCTTC
-,TRBJ2-5,-,TRBV11-2,CASSLDLQETQYF,TGTGCCAGCAGCTTAGATCTCCAAGAGACCCAGTACTTC
-,TRBJ2-5,-,TRBV6-4,CASSVNFQETQYF,TGTGCCAGCAGTGTGAACTTCCAAGAGACCCAGTACTTC
-,TRBJ2-1,once,TRBV27,CASSSRLPGLGRNEQFF,TGTGCCAGCAGTTCTCGCCTCCCAGGACTCGGAAGGAATGAGCAGTTCTTC
-,TRBJ1-4,-,TRBV7-9,CASCLAANEKLFF,TGTGCCAGCTGCCTGGCGGCTAATGAAAAACTGTTTTTT
TRBD2,TRBJ2-3,-,TRBV5-1,CASRGRLAGGVTDTQYF,TGCGCCAGCAGAGGGCGGCTAGCGGGAGGGGTCACAGATACGCAGTATTTT
TRBD2,TRBJ2-1,-,TRBV6-2/TRBV6-3,CASSDTSGASSYNEQFF,TGTGCCAGCAGCGACACTAGCGGAGCGAGCTCCTACAATGAGCAGTTCTTC
TRBD2,TRBJ2-3,once,TRBV27,CASRGLAGATDTQYF,TGTGCCAGCAGGGGACTAGCGGGAGCCACAGATACGCAGTATTTT